This TCR beta chain appears in the sequencing data of a study of blood T cell repertoires in COVID-19. Study overall: Sources were T cells, B-cell-depleted T cells, or PBMCs; the material itself was cDNA or gDNA.

The authors' processing: Reference gene primer amplification gave nucleated cell count estimates. Assay: immunoSEQ multiplex PCR; the TCRdb copy retains only in-frame clones and omits some. That table furnishes V, J and clone size, whereas the DNA furnished D and trimming. The table lists about 150,000 clones, about nine tenths of them singletons. With 3 bases removed from V and 3 bases from J, the gap between germline ends came to 8 bases. The CDR3 spans 13 residues. The receptor comes from a human donor in a cohort sampled during active COVID-19. This sequence joins TRBV12-3 or TRBV12-4 and TRBJ1-2; D call uncertain. What was sequenced was peripheral blood. CDR3 in DNA: TGTGCCAGCAGTTTTGGGAGAGACTATGGCTACACCTTC. Translating it yields CASSFGRDYGYTF.